This T cell receptor beta chain was sequenced for a study of T cells expressing NK-cell markers (dated by TCRdb to about 2020). Notes on the research overall: TCR beta-chain repertoires were profiled in sorted CD3+CD56+NKG2C+, CD3+CD56+NKG2C- and CD3+CD56-NKG2C+ T-cell subsets from roughly eight donors. Sequencing of the libraries produced 2 x 150 bp reads on Illumina HiSeq 2000/2500, MiSeq or NextSeq. Most of the eight sequenced donors were HCMV-seropositive and one was HCMV-seronegative. Randomly selected healthy volunteers, three men and five women, were used as the eight sequenced donors.

TCRdb records Illumina HiSeq 2000 as the sequencer. TCR beta cDNA libraries were prepared using 5'RACE template switching, which introduced a universal primer site and unique molecular identifiers. Synthesis of cDNA was primed from the TCR beta constant segment and was followed by two consecutive PCR amplification steps. On the study's bioinformatics: Reads were demultiplexed and grouped by UMI with MIGEC, and clonotypes were assembled and quantified with MiTCR. Only TCR cDNA sequences supported by at least two reads were kept to exclude erroneous sequences. The tcR package was used for downstream repertoire analysis, and clonotypes were matched between fractions using CDR3 nucleotide sequence together with V segment. VDJmatch was used to annotate antigen specificity against VDJdb, with one amino acid substitution in CDR3 permitted. With the reads reprocessed by TCRdb, a single entry stands for each CDR3 protein sequence and no DNA is reported. In this record, the V and J calls reflect TCRdb's handling and not the investigators' own analysis. The sample has roughly 420,000 distinct CDR3 sequences on record. The top ten clonotypes cover under 7.5% of the sample.

Results the study describes overall, beyond this receptor: Those dominant clonotypes were again the most abundant among CD3+CD56-NKG2C+ cells in a handful of donors, at roughly 25-65%. In six donors, the dominant CD3+CD56+NKG2C+ clonotypes ranked among the top 10 CD8+ clonotypes, making up roughly 1.0-7.0% of CD8+ T cells. Whether the expanded NKG2C-expressing T cell clones were specific for HCMV antigens was left unclear.

HCMV-specific IgG was detected in serum with a commercial ELISA kit to determine HCMV serostatus. Ficoll density gradient centrifugation was used to isolate peripheral blood mononuclear cells from blood. The CDR3 measures 16 amino acids from cysteine to phenylalanine. No DNA sequence was recorded. The germline V gene supplies CDR1 MNHNS and CDR2 SASEGT. To note about this clonotype: Its antigen is currently not known.

The sequenced sample was blood T cells: a sorted CD56 or NKG2C T cell subset, CD4+ or CD8+ T cells, or bulk PBMC T cells (not recorded which). The V gene is TRBV6-1 and the J gene is TRBJ2-5; the D call from TCRdb, TRBD1, cannot be confirmed without DNA. The clonotype comes from a woman between 18 and 75 years old in good health. The CDR3: CASSLGGGGNQETQYF.